The source of this T cell receptor beta chain is a study of T cells after yellow fever vaccination. Study as a whole: SMART-Seq v4 Ultra Low Input prepared the low-cell-number fractions.

5'RACE template switching generated TCR cDNA, adding a universal primer site and UMIs. MiXCR, applied by TCRdb to the 5' RACE reads, yields one record per CDR3 protein. This table has about 320,000 distinct CDR3 sequences, approximately 4% appearing once. Losses at the gene ends were 8 bases for V and 5 bases for J; bases not matched to a gene: 8. The CDR3 runs 14 residues. The germline V gene has CDR1 MDHEN and CDR2 SYDVKM. Regarding the study as a whole: CD4 and CD8 compartments shared a small share of clonotypes, likely from convergent recombination. Abundant clonotypes from the bulk population could get into FACS-sorted repertoires as contaminants.

This clonotype was seen more than once but under ten times. Its target is not known. The source material was PBMCs, sampled 15 days after the yellow fever booster vaccination. The clonotype originates from a man in his late teens or twenties who received the YFV17D yellow fever vaccine. J is TRBJ2-2 and V is TRBV28; TRBD1 aligns across 7 bases. The CDR3 spells CASDGTVGTGELFF. The DNA for the CDR3 is TGTGCCAGCGACGGGACAGTAGGGACCGGGGAGCTGTTTTTT. Full variable domain (outside the CDR3, taken from reference TRBV28 and TRBJ2-2): DVKVTQSSRYLVKRTGEKVFLECVQDMDHENMFWYRQDPGLGLRLIYFSYDVKMKEKGDIPEGYSVSREKKERFSLILESASTNQTSMYLCASDGTVGTGELFFGEGSRLTVL.